This passage covers 5 T cell receptor beta chains from one sample sequenced in a study of beta chain features in type 1 diabetes. Whole-study results and caveats: Within each of all four CD4+ subsets, Type 1 diabetes patients had TCRB CDR3s that were moderately but significantly shorter.

Since all of the isolated RNA was reverse transcribed, expressed TCRB transcripts were what got sequenced. TCRdb's table, derived via immunoSEQ multiplex PCR, lists solely in-frame clones and lacks some. The table includes roughly 240,000 clones, around 25% detected once. Their target antigens are unknown. Sequencing was performed on naive CD4+ T cells from blood. Source of these receptors: a woman younger than 45 with type 1 diabetes.

The V call is TRBV19, the J call TRBJ2-7, with 9 bases matching TRBD1. Germline V gene lookup returns CDR1 LNHDA and CDR2 SQIVND (reference sequence). The junction had 8 bases not matched to a gene; V was cut back by 8 bases and J by 3 bases. The CDR3 has 14 residues. CDR3: CASEPGQGVYEQYF. CDR3 nucleotide sequence: TGTGCCAGTGAGCCGGGACAGGGCGTCTACGAGCAGTACTTC.

The rearrangement joins TRBV2 to TRBJ2-3; weak D call: TRBD2 (7 bases). CDR3 length: 16 amino acids. The germline V gene encodes CDR1 SNHLY and CDR2 FYNNEI. Trimming stripped 7 bases from V and 2 bases from J, with 19 bases between. This CDR3 is CASKKRGGTHTDTQYF. CDR3 DNA: TGTGCCAGCAAGAAGAGGGGGGGAACCCACACAGATACGCAGTATTTT.

In its sample, this clone was seen a few times. The CDR3, as DNA: TGTGCCTGGATAAGGGGACATCTCCCCGGGGGGGCTGAAGCTTTCTTT. Amino acids: CAWIRGHLPGGAEAFF. The chain combines TRBV30 with TRBJ1-1, with a possible D match to TRBD1 (6 bases). V lost 4 bases to trimming and J lost 6 bases, with 24 bases between them. Germline V gives CDR1 GTSNPN, CDR2 SVGIG (reference sequence). This CDR3 spans 16 amino acids.

This chain links TRBV6-6 with TRBJ2-5; 9 positions match TRBD1. Per germline, CDR1 MNHNY and CDR2 SVGAGI (reference sequence). The CDR3 sequence is 13 residues long. V lost 8 bases and J lost 2; bases outside the gene matches: 3. The CDR3 DNA is TGTGCCAGCGGGGGACAGGGACAAGAGACCCAGTACTTC. It codes for CASGGQGQETQYF.

This clone was observed a handful of times. The chain employs TRBV10-3 and TRBJ2-3; a weak D match, TRBD2 (5 bases). Germline V gene lookup returns CDR1 ENHRY and CDR2 SYGVKD. The CDR3 has 14 amino acids. V shed 5 bases and J shed 0 bases, with 9 bases lying between them. CDR3 region: CAISSLASTDTQYF. The CDR3 DNA sequence: TGTGCCATCAGTTCCCTAGCTAGCACAGATACGCAGTATTTT.